This T cell receptor beta chain was profiled in a study of blood T cell repertoires in COVID-19. Study information: Collection of acute and convalescent COVID-19 samples took place in the United States, Italy and Spain. Sample material is recorded as cDNA or gDNA derived from T cells, B-cell-depleted T cells, or PBMCs.

Seattle patient enrollment occurred during active infection, with longitudinal follow-up thereafter. Trimming stripped 0 bases from V and 4 bases from J, with 7 bases between. Per the germline V gene, CDR1 is SGHRS and CDR2 is YFSETQ. This CDR3 contains 14 residues. Here immunoSEQ multiplex PCR was the method, and the copy in TCRdb shows in-frame clones only, minus some. In the table there are roughly 170,000 clones, more than 65% of which are singletons. The clonotype was recovered from a woman in her sixties or seventies with COVID-19, enrolled during active disease. The chain recombines TRBV5-1 with TRBJ1-4; D call uncertain. The sample taken for sequencing was peripheral blood. The CDR3 bases are TGCGCCAGCAGCTTGGAAGGAGTTAATGAAAAACTGTTTTTT. This encodes CASSLEGVNEKLFF.